A single sample gave rise to the 16 T cell receptor beta chains below, sequenced in a study of cytomegalovirus exposure and HLA in healthy donors. Vbeta (60) and Jbeta (13) primers were used in the PCR. Assay: immunoSEQ multiplex PCR; the TCRdb copy retains only in-frame clones and omits some. This sample yields about 160,000 clones, of which 80% to 85% are seen a single time; about 1% belongs to the top ten. Sequencing used PBMCs. Receptors originate from a man aged 30 to 45 in good health and CMV-seronegative.

This rearrangement joins TRBV19 to TRBJ2-1; 12 bases agree with TRBD2. Germline values: CDR1 LNHDA, CDR2 SQIVND (reference sequence). V lost 3 bases to trimming and J lost 4 bases; unmatched junction nucleotides: 4. The CDR3 runs 16 residues. The CDR3 loop reads CASSIRLAGGYNEQFF. As DNA, the CDR3 is TGTGCCAGTAGTATTCGTCTAGCGGGAGGGTACAATGAGCAGTTCTTC.

This clone was picked up a small number of times. The gene calls are TRBV19 and TRBJ2-1; the D gene is possibly TRBD1 (5 bases). Germline values: CDR1 LNHDA, CDR2 SQIVND (reference sequence). The CDR3 runs to 11 residues. V was cut by 6 bases and J by 7 bases, with 7 bases left in between. The CDR3 region has the DNA TGTGCCAGTAGCAGACAGAATGAGCAGTTCTTC. This codes for CASSRQNEQFF.

The chain links TRBV11-2 to TRBJ2-7; TRBD1 matches at 7 bases. V lost 5 bases, J lost 1 base, and 8 bases stayed unmatched. This CDR3 has 15 amino acids. Germline CDR1 and CDR2: SGHAT and FQNNGV. Here the CDR3 reads CASSPWDSKSYEQYF. The CDR3 DNA reads TGTGCCAGCAGCCCGTGGGACAGCAAGTCCTACGAGCAGTACTTC. The full variable domain, its missing parts supplied by reference TRBV11-2 and TRBJ2-7, is EAGVAQSPRYKIIEKRQSVAFWCNPISGHATLYWYQQILGQGPKLLIQFQNNGVVDDSQLPKDRFSAERLKGVDSTLKIQPAKLEDSAVYLCASSPWDSKSYEQYFGPGTRLTVT.

A note on this clone: The germline gene is not matched at one end of the junction; a read error may be the cause. This sequence joins TRBV7-9 and TRBJ2-1, with 10 positions matching TRBD2. CDR3 length: 13 residues. The V gene's germline CDR1 is SEHNR and CDR2 FQNEAQ (reference sequence). The CDR3 reads CASSLAGAGEQFF. The CDR3 DNA is TGTGCCAGCAGCCTAGCGGGAGCCGGTGAGCAGTTCTTC.

V gene TRBV10-2 combines with J gene TRBJ1-6, with 7 bases that match TRBD1. Looked up from germline, CDR1 is WSHSY and CDR2 is SAAADI. The J segment lost 3 bases and the V segment lost 4 bases, leaving 12 bases of the junction unmatched. The CDR3 spans 18 residues. DNA of the CDR3: TGCGCCAGCAGTGGCCCCATCCTTAGGGACAGCTATAATTCACCCCTCCACTTT. It yields the protein CASSGPILRDSYNSPLHF.

This clone was seen just once. The gene calls are TRBV5-1 and TRBJ1-1; tentatively, D is TRBD1 (5 bases). Per the germline V gene, CDR1 is SGHRS and CDR2 is YFSETQ. The length of the CDR3 is 14 residues. Trimming removed 4 bases from V and 3 bases from J, with 13 bases in between. CDR3 DNA: TGCGCCAGCAGCCCCACCCCGACAGACACTGAAGCTTTCTTT. This encodes CASSPTPTDTEAFF.

Regarding this clone: A junction end diverges from the germline sequence, so it may reflect a read error. The V gene is TRBV7-7, the J gene TRBJ2-5; D is ambiguous. The germline CDR1 and CDR2 sequences are SSHAT and FNYEAQ (reference sequence). The CDR3 length is 13 residues. CDR3 coding DNA: TGTGCTAGCAGCACCATCGGGCAAGAGACCCAGTACTTC. Translated: CASSTIGQETQYF.

CDR3 protein: CASSVRDSLSYEQYF. In DNA form, the CDR3 reads TGCGCCAGCAGCGTCCGGGACTCCCTTTCCTACGAGCAGTACTTC. The chain uses TRBV5-1 and TRBJ2-7; possibly TRBD2 for D (6 bases). Germline V gene lookup returns CDR1 SGHRS and CDR2 YFSETQ. This CDR3 is built from 15 residues. Trimming left V 4 bases short and J 1 base short, with 15 bases between.

The CDR3 spells CASAGRMVDPQHF. CDR3 coding DNA: TGTGCCAGTGCGGGACGTATGGTGGATCCCCAGCATTTT. The rearrangement uses TRBV28 and TRBJ1-5; D might be TRBD1 (5 bases). Trimming removed 9 bases at V and 10 bases at J, with 19 bases between. The CDR3 covers 13 residues. Germline assignment: CDR1 MDHEN and CDR2 SYDVKM.

The genes are TRBV7-9 and TRBJ2-5; 13 nucleotides align to TRBD2. The end of the DNA is better explained by TRBJ2-7, so the J call may be wrong. The CDR3 consists of 13 residues. CDR1 is SEHNR and CDR2 is FQNEAQ in the germline V gene (reference sequence). The CDR3 DNA reads TGTGCCACCGGGACTAGCGGGACCTACGAGCAGTACTTC. This codes for CATGTSGTYEQYF.

J is TRBJ2-5 and V is TRBV7-3; 8 bases match TRBD2. V shed 5 bases, J shed 5 bases, and the junction held 10 bases outside the gene matches. CDR1 and CDR2 from the germline V gene are SGHTA and FQGTGA. This CDR3 contains 15 residues. The CDR3 DNA is TGTGCCAGCAGCCTCATAGCGGGAATGGGGGAGACCCAGTACTTC. It translates to CASSLIAGMGETQYF.

The chain recombines TRBV25-1 with TRBJ2-3; a possible D gene is TRBD2 (5 bases). V was clipped by 0 bases and J by 6 bases, with 16 bases between them. The CDR3 spans 16 residues. Germline CDR1 and CDR2: MGHDK and SYGVNS. The CDR3 loop is CASSEYRTAVGDTQYF. CDR3 bases: TGTGCCAGCAGTGAATATAGAACAGCGGTCGGGGATACGCAGTATTTT.

The chain combines TRBV5-5 with TRBJ1-1; D is ambiguous. CDR1 is SGHKS and CDR2 is YYEKEE in the germline V gene (reference sequence). The CDR3 spans 12 residues. V was cut by 4 bases and J by 7 bases, with 11 bases left in between. For the CDR3, the DNA is TGTGCCAGCAGCCTGAACACCTTTGAAGCTTTCTTT. It specifies CASSLNTFEAFF.

The CDR3 bases are TGTGCCAGCAGCGAGGGACAGGATCCGGCTTACGAGCAGTACTTC. Its translation is CASSEGQDPAYEQYF. V and J are TRBV7-8 and TRBJ2-7, with 8 bases matching TRBD1. The germline V gene has CDR1 SGHVS and CDR2 FQNEAQ. The CDR3 has 15 amino acids. The trim removed 5 bases at V and 4 bases at J, leaving 10 bases unmatched.

The rearrangement joins TRBV9 to TRBJ1-2, with no clear D. In germline, CDR1 is SGDLS, CDR2 YYNGEE. The ends were cut back, 5 bases at V and 0 bases at J, with 20 bases in the middle. CDR3 length: 17 amino acids. The CDR3 loop reads CASRPLGSPSANYGYTF. In DNA form, the CDR3 reads TGTGCCAGCAGACCGTTGGGGAGCCCGAGCGCTAACTATGGCTACACCTTC.

The chain is built from TRBV19 and TRBJ2-7; 8 bases are a match to TRBD1. After removal of 5 bases from V and 4 bases from J, the junction contained 7 bases not matched to a gene. This CDR3 region has 14 residues. The germline V gene encodes CDR1 LNHDA and CDR2 SQIVND (reference sequence). CDR3 DNA sequence: TGTGCCAGTAGTCGGACAGGGCAAGTTTACGAGCAGTACTTC. This encodes CASSRTGQVYEQYF. Full variable domain (remainder filled in from reference TRBV19 and TRBJ2-7): DGGITQSPKYLFRKEGQNVTLSCEQNLNHDAMYWYRQDPGQGLRLIYYSQIVNDFQKGDIAEGYSVSREKKESFPLTVTSAQKNPTAFYLCASSRTGQVYEQYFGPGTRLTVT.